One sample yielded the 5 T cell receptor beta chains listed below, sequenced in a study of beta chain features in type 1 diabetes. What was sequenced were expressed TCRB transcripts, since all of the isolated RNA had been reverse transcribed. Profiled with immunoSEQ multiplex PCR; TCRdb holds only in-frame clones, not every one. The profile shows fewer than 900,000 clones, roughly a sixth of them singletons. The sequenced sample was naive CD4+ T cells from blood. These receptors all come from a young woman in good health.

V and J are TRBV25-1 and TRBJ1-2; 11 bases line up with TRBD1. Germline lookup yields CDR1 MGHDK and CDR2 SYGVNS. J gave up 8 bases and V 5 bases, and 10 bases lay outside the gene matches. The CDR3 is 15 amino acids. CDR3 coding DNA: TGTGCCAGCAGTATCTCCGGTGGGACAGGGGGGGGCTACACCTTC. Encoded protein: CASSISGGTGGGYTF.

V gene TRBV18 combines with J gene TRBJ2-3; 9 nucleotides agree with TRBD2. V was pared by 2 bases and J by 4 bases, with 4 bases of the junction left unmatched. Germline CDR1 and CDR2: KGHSH and LQKENI. There are 15 residues in the CDR3. CDR3 residues: CASSPEGLAPDTQYF. The CDR3 DNA reads as TGTGCCAGCTCACCAGAGGGACTAGCCCCAGATACGCAGTATTTT. The complete variable domain, with remaining parts taken from reference TRBV18 and TRBJ2-3, reads NAGVMQNPRHLVRRRGQEARLRCSPMKGHSHVYWYRQLPEEGLKFMVYLQKENIIDESGMPKERFSAEFPKEGPSILRIQQVVRGDSAAYFCASSPEGLAPDTQYFGPGTRLTVL.

This clone was observed a handful of times. The chain links TRBV10-3 to TRBJ2-7, with D unresolved. Germline V gives CDR1 ENHRY, CDR2 SYGVKD. Trimming pared 7 bases from V and 6 bases from J, leaving 16 bases between. The CDR3 contains 13 residues. This CDR3 reads CAIKGQDLAEQYF. The CDR3 DNA reads as TGTGCCATCAAAGGGCAGGATCTTGCCGAGCAGTACTTC.

The chain employs TRBV5-6 and TRBJ2-5, with D possibly TRBD1 on 5 matching bases. The germline CDR1 and CDR2 sequences are SGHDT and YYEEEE. Trimming stripped 4 bases from V and 2 bases from J, with 9 bases between. The CDR3 loop spans 13 amino acids. Written as DNA, the CDR3 is TGTGCCAGCAGCCCCGACAGACAAGAGACCCAGTACTTC. Protein: CASSPDRQETQYF.

The chain carries TRBV15 and TRBJ2-7; no definite D call. Per the germline V gene, CDR1 is LNHNV and CDR2 is YYDKDF (reference sequence). This CDR3 comprises 13 residues. V lost 3 bases and J lost 3, with 9 bases in between. The CDR3: CATSSRIDYEQYF. DNA for the CDR3: TGTGCCACCAGCAGCCGGATTGACTACGAGCAGTACTTC.